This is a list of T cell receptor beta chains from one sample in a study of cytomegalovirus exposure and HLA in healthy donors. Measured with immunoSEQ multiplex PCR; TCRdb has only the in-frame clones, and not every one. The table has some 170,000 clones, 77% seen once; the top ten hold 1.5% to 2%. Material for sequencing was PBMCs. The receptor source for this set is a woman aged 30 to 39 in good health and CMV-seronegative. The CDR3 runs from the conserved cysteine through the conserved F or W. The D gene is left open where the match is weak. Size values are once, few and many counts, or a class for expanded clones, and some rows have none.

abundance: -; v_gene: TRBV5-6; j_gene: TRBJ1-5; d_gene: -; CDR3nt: TGTGCCAGCAGCTTGGCGGGGTTTGATCAGCCCCAGCATTTT; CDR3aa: CASSLAGFDQPQHF
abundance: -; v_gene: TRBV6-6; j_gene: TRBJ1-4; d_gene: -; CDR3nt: TGTGCCAGCAGTTACAGGCCCCAGCGGGACGAAAAACTGTTTTTT; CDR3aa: CASSYRPQRDEKLFF
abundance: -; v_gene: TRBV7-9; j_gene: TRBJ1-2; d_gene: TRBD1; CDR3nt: TGTGCCAGCAGCTTTACAGGGGGCGATTCCCGCGACTTCTATGGCTACACCTTC; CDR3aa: CASSFTGGDSRDFYGYTF
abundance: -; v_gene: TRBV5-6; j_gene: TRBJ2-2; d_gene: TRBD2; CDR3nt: TGTGCCAGCAGCTTTGGCGGGAGGACGAACACCGGGGAGCTGTTTTTT; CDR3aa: CASSFGGRTNTGELFF
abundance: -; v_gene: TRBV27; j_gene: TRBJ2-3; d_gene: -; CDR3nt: TGTGCCAGCAGTTTTGTGGGGGAGGGCACAGATACGCAGTATTTT; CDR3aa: CASSFVGEGTDTQYF
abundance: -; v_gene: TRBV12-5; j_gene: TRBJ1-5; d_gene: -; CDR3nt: TGTGCTAGTGGGGATGGAGTGATTGGCAATCAGCCCCAGCATTTT; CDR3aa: CASGDGVIGNQPQHF
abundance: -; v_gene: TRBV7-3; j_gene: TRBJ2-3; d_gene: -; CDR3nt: TGTGCCAGCAGCGTCTCCTACACAGATACGCAGTATTTT; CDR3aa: CASSVSYTDTQYF
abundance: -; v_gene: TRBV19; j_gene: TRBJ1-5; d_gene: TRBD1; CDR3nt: TGTGCCAGTAGTCAAAGGGACAGGGGAACTCAGCCCCAGCATTTT; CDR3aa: CASSQRDRGTQPQHF
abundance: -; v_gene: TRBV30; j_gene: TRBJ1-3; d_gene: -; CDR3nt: TGTGCCTGGAGCACTGGAAACACCATATATTTT; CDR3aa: CAWSTGNTIYF
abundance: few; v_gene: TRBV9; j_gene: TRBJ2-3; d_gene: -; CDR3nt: TGTGCCAGCAGCGTTAGTGGGGGGGCAGGGGATACGCAGTATTTT; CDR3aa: CASSVSGGAGDTQYF
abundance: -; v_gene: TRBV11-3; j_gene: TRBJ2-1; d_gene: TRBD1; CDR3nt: TGTGCCAGCAGCTGGAACGGACAGGGGGAGCAGTTCTTC; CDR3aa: CASSWNGQGEQFF
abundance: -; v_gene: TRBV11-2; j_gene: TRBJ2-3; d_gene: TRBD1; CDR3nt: TGTGCCAGCAGCTACCGGGACAGGGGCCTAAGCTATACGCAGTATTTT; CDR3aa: CASSYRDRGLSYTQYF
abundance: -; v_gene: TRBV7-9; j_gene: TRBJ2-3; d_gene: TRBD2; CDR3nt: TGTGCCAGCAGCTATATGGGACTAGCGGGTTCAGATACGCAGTATTTT; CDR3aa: CASSYMGLAGSDTQYF
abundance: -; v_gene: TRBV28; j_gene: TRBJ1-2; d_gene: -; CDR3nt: TGTGCCAGCAGTATCCGACCGATCAGGGACTATGGCTACACCTTC; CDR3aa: CASSIRPIRDYGYTF
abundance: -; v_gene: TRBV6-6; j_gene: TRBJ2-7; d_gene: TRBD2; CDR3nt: TGTGCCAGCAGTTACTCGACTAGCGGGAACTGGCAGTACTTC; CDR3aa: CASSYSTSGNWQYF
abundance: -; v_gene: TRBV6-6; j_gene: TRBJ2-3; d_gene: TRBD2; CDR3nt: TGTGCCAGCAGAAGACTAGCGGGGAGCACAGATACGCAGTATTTT; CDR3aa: CASRRLAGSTDTQYF
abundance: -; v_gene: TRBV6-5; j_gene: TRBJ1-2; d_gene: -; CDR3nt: TGTGCCAGCAGTTACTCGAGTGGAGGGCTGAACTATGGCTACACCTTC; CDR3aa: CASSYSSGGLNYGYTF
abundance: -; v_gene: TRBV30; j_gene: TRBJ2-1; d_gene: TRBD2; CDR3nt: TGTGCCTGGAGTGACGGACTAGCGGGAGGCAATGAGCAGTTCTTC; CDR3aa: CAWSDGLAGGNEQFF
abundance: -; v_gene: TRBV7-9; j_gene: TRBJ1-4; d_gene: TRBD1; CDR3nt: TGTGCCAGCAGCCCACAGACAGGGGGCGAAGAAAAACTGTTTTTT; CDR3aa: CASSPQTGGEEKLFF
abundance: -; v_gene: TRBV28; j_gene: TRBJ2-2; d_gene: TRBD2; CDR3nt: TGTGCCAGCAGGGGACTAGCGGGAATGGTGCTGTTTTTT; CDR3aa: CASRGLAGMVLFF
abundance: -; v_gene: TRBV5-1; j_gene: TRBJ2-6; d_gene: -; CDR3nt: TGCGCCAGCAGCTTTGGGGGGACTGGGGCCAACGTCCTGACTTTC; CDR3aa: CASSFGGTGANVLTF
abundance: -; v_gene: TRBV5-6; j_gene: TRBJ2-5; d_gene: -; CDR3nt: TGTGCCAGCAGCTTCTACCAAGATACGTACCCGACCCAGTACTTC; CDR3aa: CASSFYQDTYPTQYF
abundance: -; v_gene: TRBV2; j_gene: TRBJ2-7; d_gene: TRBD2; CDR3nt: TGTGCCAGCAAGGGACTAGCACTACCCTACGAGCAGTACTTC; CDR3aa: CASKGLALPYEQYF